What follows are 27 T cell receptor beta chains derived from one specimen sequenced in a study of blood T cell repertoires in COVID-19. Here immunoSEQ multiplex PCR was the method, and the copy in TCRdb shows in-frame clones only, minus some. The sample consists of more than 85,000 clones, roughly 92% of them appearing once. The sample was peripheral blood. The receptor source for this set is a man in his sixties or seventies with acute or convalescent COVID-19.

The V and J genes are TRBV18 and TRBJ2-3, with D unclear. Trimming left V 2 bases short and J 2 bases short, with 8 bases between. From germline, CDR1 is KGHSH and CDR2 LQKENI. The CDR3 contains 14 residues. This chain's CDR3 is CASSPGTATDTQYF. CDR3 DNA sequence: TGTGCCAGCTCACCAGGCACAGCCACAGATACGCAGTATTTT. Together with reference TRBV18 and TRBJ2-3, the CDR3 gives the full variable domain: NAGVMQNPRHLVRRRGQEARLRCSPMKGHSHVYWYRQLPEEGLKFMVYLQKENIIDESGMPKERFSAEFPKEGPSILRIQQVVRGDSAAYFCASSPGTATDTQYFGPGTRLTVL.

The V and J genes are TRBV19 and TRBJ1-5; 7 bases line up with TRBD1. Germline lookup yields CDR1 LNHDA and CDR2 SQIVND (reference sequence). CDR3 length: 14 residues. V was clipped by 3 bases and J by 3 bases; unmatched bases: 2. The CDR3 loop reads CASSIDRDNQPQHF. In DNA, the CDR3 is TGTGCCAGTAGTATTGACAGGGACAATCAGCCCCAGCATTTT.

For the CDR3, the DNA is TGTGCCAGCAGTTGGATAGCGGGAGAGAATGAGCAGTTCTTC. Its translation is CASSWIAGENEQFF. The V and J genes are TRBV6-4 and TRBJ2-1, with TRBD2 identical over 9 bases. The germline V gene has CDR1 MRHNA and CDR2 SNTAGT. With 5 bases clipped from V and 7 bases from J, the junction kept 6 bases outside the gene matches. CDR3 length: 14 amino acids.

CDR3 coding DNA: TGTGCCAGCACCTATACAGGGGACTACGAGCAGTACTTC. It codes for CASTYTGDYEQYF. The rearrangement links TRBV12-3 or TRBV12-4 to TRBJ2-7, with 7 bases fitting TRBD1. The CDR3 runs 13 residues. The V gene end was trimmed by 7 bases and the J gene end by 3 bases; junction bases not matched to a gene: 6.

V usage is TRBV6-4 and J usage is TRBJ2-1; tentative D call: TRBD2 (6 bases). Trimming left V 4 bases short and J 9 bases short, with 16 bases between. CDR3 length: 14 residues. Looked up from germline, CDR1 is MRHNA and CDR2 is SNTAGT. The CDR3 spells CASSVQRAGGEQFF. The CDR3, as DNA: TGTGCCAGCAGTGTTCAGCGGGCCGGCGGTGAGCAGTTCTTC.

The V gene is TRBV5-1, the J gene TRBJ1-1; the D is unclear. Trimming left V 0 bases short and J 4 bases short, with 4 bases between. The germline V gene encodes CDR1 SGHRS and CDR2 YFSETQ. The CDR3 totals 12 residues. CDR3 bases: TGCGCCAGCAGCTTGGGGAGCACTGAAGCTTTCTTT. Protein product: CASSLGSTEAFF.

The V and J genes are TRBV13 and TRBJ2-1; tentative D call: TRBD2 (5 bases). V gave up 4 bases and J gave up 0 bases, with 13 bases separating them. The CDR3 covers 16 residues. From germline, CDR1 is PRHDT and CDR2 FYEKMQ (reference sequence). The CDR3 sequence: CASSSISGSSYNEQFF. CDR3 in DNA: TGTGCCAGCAGCTCCATCAGCGGAAGCTCCTACAATGAGCAGTTCTTC.

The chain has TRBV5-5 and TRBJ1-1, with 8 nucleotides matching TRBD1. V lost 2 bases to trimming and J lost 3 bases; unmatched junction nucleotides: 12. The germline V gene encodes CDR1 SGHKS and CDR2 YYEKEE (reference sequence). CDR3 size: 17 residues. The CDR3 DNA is TGTGCCAGCAGCTTCCGAGCGTCGGACAGGGTAGACACTGAAGCTTTCTTT. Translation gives CASSFRASDRVDTEAFF.

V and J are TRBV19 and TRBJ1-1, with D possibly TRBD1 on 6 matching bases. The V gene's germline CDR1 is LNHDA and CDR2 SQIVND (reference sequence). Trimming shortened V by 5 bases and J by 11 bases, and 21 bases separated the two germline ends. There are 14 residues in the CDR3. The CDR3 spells CASSPTSGTRGAFF. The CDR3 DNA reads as TGTGCCAGTAGTCCCACCTCAGGTACAAGGGGGGCTTTCTTT.

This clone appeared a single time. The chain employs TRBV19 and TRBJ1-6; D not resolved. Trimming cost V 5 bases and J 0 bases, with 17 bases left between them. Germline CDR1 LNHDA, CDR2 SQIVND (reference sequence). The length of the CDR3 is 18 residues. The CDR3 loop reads CASSGQAPVSSYNSPLHF. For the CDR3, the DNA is TGTGCCAGTAGTGGTCAGGCTCCCGTTAGCTCCTATAATTCACCCCTCCACTTT.

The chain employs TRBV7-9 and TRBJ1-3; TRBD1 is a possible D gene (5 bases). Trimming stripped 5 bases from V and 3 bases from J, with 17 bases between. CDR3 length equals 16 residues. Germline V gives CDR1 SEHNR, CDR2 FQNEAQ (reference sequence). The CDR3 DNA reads TGTGCCAGCAGCCCCTTCGGAGGGGCAGGTGGAAACACCATATATTTT. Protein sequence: CASSPFGGAGGNTIYF.

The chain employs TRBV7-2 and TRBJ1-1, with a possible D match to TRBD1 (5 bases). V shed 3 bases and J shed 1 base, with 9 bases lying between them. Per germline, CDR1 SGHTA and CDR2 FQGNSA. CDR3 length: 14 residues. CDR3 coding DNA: TGTGCCAGCAGCTTGGCACAGGCGAACACTGAAGCTTTCTTT. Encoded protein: CASSLAQANTEAFF.

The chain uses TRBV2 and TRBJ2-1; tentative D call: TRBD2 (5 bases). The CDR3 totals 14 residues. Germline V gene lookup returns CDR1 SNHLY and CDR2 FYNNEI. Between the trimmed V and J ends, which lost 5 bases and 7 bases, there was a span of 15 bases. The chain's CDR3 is CASSNYREGNEQFF. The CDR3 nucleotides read TGTGCCAGCAGTAACTACCGGGAAGGGAATGAGCAGTTCTTC.

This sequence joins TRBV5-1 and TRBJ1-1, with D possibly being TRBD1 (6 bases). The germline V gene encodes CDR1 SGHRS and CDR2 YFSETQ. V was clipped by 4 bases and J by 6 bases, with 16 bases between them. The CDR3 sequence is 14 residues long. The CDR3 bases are TGCGCCAGCAGCCTGGGCCAGAACAGGGCTGAAGCTTTCTTT. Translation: CASSLGQNRAEAFF.

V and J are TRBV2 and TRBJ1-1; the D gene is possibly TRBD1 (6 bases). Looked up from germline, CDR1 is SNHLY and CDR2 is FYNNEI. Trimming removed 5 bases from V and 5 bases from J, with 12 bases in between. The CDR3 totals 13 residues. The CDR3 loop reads CASSHRAGTEAFF. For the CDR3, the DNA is TGTGCCAGCAGTCACAGGGCTGGTACTGAAGCTTTCTTT. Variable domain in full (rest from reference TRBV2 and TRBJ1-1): EPEVTQTPSHQVTQMGQEVILRCVPISNHLYFYWYRQILGQKVEFLVSFYNNEISEKSEIFDDQFSVERPDGSNFTLKIRSTKLEDSAMYFCASSHRAGTEAFFGQGTRLTVV.

The CDR3 reads CASSFRVSREGNEQYF. CDR3 in DNA: TGTGCCAGCAGCTTTCGAGTGTCTCGGGAGGGTAACGAGCAGTACTTC. The chain couples TRBV7-8 to TRBJ2-7, with 8 positions matching TRBD2. J lost 5 bases, V lost 3 bases, and 12 bases had no gene match. The germline V gene has CDR1 SGHVS and CDR2 FQNEAQ. The CDR3 runs 16 residues.

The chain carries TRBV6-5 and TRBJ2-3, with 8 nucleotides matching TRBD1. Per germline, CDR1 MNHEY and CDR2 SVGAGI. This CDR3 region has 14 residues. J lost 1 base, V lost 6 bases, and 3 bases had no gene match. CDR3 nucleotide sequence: TGTGCCAGCAGCTCGGACAGGGGCACAGATACGCAGTATTTT. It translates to CASSSDRGTDTQYF.

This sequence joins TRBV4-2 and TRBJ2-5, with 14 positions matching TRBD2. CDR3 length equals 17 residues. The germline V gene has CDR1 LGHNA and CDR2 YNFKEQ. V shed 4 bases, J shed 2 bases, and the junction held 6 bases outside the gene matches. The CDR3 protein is CASSPWGLAGDQETQYF. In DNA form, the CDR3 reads TGTGCCAGCAGCCCCTGGGGACTAGCGGGGGATCAAGAGACCCAGTACTTC.

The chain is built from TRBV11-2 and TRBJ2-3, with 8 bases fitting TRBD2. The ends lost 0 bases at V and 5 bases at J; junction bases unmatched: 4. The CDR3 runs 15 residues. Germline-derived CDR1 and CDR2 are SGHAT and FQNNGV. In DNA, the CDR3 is TGTGCCAGCAGCTTAGAGGGACTAGGCGTAGATACGCAGTATTTT. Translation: CASSLEGLGVDTQYF. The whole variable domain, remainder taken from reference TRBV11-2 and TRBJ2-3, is EAGVAQSPRYKIIEKRQSVAFWCNPISGHATLYWYQQILGQGPKLLIQFQNNGVVDDSQLPKDRFSAERLKGVDSTLKIQPAKLEDSAVYLCASSLEGLGVDTQYFGPGTRLTVL.

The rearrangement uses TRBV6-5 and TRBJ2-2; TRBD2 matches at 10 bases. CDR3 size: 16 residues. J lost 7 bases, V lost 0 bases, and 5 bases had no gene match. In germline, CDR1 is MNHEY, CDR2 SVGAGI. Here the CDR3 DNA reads TGTGCCAGCAGTTACTCGGGGACTAGCGTAGGCGGGGAGCTGTTTTTT. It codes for CASSYSGTSVGGELFF.

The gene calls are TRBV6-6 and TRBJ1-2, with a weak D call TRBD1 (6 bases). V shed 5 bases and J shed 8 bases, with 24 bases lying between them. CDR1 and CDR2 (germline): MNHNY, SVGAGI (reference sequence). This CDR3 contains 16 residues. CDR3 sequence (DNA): TGTGCCAGCAGTCGACTCCTTACAGGGCCACGGCGGGGCTACACCTTC. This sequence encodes CASSRLLTGPRRGYTF.

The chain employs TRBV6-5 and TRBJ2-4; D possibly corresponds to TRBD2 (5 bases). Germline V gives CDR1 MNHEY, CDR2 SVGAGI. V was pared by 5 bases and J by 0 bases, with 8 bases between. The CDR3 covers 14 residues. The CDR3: CASSRSGAKNIQYF. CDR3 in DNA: TGTGCCAGCAGTAGAAGCGGAGCCAAAAACATTCAGTACTTC.

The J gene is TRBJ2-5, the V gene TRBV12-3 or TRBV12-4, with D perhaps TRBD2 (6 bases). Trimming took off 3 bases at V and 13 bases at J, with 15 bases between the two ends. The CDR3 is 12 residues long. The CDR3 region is CASSLGGTPMYF. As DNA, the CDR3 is TGTGCCAGCAGTTTGGGGGGTACCCCCATGTACTTC.

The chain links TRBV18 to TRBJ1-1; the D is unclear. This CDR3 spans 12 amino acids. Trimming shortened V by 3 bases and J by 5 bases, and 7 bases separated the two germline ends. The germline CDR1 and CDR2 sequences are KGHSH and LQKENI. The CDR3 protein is CASSPGRTEAFF. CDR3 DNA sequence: TGTGCCAGCTCACCGGGGAGGACTGAAGCTTTCTTT.

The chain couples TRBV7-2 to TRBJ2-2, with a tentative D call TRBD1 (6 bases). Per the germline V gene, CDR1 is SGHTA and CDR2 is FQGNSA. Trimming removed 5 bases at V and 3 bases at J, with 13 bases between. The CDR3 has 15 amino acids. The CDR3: CASSPQGLDTGELFF. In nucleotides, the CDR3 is TGTGCCAGCAGCCCTCAGGGGCTCGACACCGGGGAGCTGTTTTTT.

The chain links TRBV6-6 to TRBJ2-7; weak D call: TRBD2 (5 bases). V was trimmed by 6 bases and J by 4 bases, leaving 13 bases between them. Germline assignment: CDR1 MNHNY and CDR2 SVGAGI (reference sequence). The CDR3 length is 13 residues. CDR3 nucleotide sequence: TGTGCCAGCAGGGGGTCCGGGGATTACGAGCAGTACTTC. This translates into CASRGSGDYEQYF.

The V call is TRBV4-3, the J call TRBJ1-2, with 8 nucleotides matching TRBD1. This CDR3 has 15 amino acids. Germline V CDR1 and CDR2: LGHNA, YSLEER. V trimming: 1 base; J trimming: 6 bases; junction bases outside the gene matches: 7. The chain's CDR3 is CASSQAPGGADGYTF. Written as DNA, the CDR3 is TGCGCCAGCAGCCAAGCCCCAGGGGGCGCCGATGGCTACACCTTC.